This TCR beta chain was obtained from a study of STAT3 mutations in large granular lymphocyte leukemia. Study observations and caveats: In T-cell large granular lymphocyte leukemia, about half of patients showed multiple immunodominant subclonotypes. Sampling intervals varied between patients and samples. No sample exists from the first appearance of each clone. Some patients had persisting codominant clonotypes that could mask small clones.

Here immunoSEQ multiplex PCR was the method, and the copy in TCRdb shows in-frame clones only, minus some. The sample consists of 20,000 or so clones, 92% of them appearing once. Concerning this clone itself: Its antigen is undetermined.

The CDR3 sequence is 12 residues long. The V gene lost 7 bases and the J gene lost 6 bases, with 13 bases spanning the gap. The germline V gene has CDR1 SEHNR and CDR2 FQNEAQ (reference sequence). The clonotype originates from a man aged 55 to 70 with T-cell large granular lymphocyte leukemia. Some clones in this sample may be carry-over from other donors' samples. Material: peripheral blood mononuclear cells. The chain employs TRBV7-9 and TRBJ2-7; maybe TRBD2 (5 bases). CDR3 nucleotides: TGTGCCAGCACTTCGGGGTTTTTCGAGCAGTACTTC. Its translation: CASTSGFFEQYF.